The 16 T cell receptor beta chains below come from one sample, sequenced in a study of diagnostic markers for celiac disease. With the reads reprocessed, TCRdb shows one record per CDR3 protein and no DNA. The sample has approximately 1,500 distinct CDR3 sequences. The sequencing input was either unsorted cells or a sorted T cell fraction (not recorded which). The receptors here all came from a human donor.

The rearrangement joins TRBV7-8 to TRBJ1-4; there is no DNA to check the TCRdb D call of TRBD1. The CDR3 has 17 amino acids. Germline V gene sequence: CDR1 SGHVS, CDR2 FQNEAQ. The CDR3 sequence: CASSIALWTGTNEKLFF. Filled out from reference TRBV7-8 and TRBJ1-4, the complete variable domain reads GAGVSQSPRYKVAKRGQDVALRCDPISGHVSLFWYQQALGQGPEFLTYFQNEAQLDKSGLPSDRFFAERPEGSVSTLKIQRTQQEDSAVYLCASSIALWTGTNEKLFFGSGTQLSVL.

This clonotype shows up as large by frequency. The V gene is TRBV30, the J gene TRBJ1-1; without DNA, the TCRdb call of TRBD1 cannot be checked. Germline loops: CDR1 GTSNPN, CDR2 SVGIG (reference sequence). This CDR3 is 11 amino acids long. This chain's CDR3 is CAWSLGGEAFF.

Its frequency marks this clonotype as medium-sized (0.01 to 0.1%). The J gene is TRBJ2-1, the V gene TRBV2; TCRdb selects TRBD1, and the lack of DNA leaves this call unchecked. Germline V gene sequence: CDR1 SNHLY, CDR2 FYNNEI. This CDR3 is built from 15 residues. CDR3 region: CASKQGTGVNNEQFF.

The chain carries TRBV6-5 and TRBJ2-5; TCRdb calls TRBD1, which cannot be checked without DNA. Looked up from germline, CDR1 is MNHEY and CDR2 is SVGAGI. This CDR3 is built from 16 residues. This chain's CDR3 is CASTKGEVPSQETQYF.

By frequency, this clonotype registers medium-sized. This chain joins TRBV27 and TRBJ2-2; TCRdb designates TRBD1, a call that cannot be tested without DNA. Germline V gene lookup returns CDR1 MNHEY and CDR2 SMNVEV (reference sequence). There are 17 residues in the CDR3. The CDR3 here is CASSFFWGRPNTGELFF.

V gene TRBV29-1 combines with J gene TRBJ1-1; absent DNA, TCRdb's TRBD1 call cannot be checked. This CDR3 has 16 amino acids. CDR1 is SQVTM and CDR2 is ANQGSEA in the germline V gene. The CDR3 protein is CSVWADGGHMNTEAFF. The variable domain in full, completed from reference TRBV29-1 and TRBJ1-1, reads SAVISQKPSRDICQRGTSLTIQCQVDSQVTMMFWYRQQPGQSLTLIATANQGSEATYESGFVIDKFPISRPNLTFSTLTVSNMSPEDSSIYLCSVWADGGHMNTEAFFGQGTRLTVV.

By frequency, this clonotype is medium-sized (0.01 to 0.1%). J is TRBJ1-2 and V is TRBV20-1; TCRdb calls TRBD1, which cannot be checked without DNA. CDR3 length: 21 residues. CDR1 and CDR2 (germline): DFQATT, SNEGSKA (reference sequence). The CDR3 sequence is CSARGLNFAGGGYLSNYGYTF.

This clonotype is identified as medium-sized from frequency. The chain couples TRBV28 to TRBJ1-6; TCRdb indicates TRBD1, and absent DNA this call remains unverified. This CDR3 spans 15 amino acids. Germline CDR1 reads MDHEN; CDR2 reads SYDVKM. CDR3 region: CASSEPQTGDSPLHF.

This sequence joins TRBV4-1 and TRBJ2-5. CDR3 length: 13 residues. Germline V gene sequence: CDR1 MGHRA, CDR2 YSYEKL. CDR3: CASSRTEQETQYF.

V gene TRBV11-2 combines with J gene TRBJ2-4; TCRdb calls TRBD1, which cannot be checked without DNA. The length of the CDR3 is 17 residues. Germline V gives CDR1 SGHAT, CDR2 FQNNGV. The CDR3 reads CASSQLPGQENKNIQYF.

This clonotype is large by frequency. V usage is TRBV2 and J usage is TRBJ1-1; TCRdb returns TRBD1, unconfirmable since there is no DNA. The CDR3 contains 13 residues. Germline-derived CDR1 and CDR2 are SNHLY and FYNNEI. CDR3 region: CASSASGVTEAFF.

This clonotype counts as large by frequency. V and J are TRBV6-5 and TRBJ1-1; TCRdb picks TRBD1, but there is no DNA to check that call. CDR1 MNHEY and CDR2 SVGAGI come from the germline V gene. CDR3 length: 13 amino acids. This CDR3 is CASRLTGNTEAFF.

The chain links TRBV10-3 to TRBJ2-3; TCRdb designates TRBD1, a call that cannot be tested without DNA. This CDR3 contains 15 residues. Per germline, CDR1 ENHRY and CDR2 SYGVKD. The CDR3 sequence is CAIRATGGGTDTQYF.

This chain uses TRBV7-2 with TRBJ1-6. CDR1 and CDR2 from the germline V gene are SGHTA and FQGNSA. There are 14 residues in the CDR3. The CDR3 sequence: CASSPRERNSPLHF. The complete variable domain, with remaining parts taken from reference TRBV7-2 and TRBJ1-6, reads GAGVSQSPSNKVTEKGKDVELRCDPISGHTALYWYRQSLGQGLEFLIYFQGNSAPDKSGLPSDRFSAERTGGSVSTLTIQRTQQEDSAVYLCASSPRERNSPLHFGNGTRLTVT.

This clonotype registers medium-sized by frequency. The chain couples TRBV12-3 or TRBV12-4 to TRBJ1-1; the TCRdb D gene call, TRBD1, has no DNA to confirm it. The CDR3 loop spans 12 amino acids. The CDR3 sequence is CASSLQGGSAFF.

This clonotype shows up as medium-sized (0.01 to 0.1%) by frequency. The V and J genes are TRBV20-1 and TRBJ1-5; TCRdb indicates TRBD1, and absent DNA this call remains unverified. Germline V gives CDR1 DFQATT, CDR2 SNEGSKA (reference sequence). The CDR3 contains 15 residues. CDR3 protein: CSARAGQGSNQPQHF.